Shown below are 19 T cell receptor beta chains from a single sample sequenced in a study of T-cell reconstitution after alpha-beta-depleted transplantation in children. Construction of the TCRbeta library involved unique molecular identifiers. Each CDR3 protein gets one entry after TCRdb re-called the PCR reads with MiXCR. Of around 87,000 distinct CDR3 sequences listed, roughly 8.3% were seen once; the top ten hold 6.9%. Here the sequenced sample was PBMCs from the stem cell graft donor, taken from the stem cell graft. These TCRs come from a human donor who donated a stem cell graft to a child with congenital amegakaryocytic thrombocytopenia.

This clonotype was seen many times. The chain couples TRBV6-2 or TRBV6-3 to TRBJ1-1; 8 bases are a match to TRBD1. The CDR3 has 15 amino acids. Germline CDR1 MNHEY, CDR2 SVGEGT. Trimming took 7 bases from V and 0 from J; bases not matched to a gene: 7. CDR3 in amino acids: CASNLQGGMNTEAFF. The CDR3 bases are TGTGCCAGCAACCTACAGGGGGGAATGAACACTGAAGCTTTCTTT.

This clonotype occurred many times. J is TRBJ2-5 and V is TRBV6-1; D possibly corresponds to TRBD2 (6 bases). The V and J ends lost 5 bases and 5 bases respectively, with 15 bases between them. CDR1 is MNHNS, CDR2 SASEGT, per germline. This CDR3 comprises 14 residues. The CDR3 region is CASSPGGSPETQYF. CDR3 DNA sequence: TGTGCCAGCAGTCCAGGAGGGAGTCCGGAGACCCAGTACTTC.

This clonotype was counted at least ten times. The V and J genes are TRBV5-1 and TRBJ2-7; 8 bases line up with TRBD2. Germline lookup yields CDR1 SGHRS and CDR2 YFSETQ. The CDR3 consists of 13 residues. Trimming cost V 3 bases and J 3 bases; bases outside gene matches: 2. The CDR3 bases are TGCGCCAGCAGCTCGGGAGGGGTCTACGAGCAGTACTTC. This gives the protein CASSSGGVYEQYF.

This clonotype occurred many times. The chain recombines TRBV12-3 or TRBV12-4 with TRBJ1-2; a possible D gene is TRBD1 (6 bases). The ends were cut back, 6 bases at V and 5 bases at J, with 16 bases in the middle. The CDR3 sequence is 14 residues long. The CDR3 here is CASSADRYNYGYTF. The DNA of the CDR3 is TGTGCCAGCAGCGCGGACAGATATAATTATGGCTACACCTTC.

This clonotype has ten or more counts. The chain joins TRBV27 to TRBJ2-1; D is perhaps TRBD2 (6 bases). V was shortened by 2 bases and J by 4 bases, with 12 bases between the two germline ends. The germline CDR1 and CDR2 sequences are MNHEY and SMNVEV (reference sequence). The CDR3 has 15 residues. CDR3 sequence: CASSLEGTRYNEQFF. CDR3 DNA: TGTGCCAGCAGTTTAGAGGGGACTCGATACAATGAGCAGTTCTTC.

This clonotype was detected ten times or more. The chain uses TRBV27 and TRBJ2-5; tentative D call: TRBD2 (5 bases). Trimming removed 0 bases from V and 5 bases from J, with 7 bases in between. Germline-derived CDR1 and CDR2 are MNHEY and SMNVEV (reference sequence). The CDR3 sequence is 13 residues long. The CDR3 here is CASSLSSGETQYF. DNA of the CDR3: TGTGCCAGCAGTTTATCGTCGGGGGAGACCCAGTACTTC.

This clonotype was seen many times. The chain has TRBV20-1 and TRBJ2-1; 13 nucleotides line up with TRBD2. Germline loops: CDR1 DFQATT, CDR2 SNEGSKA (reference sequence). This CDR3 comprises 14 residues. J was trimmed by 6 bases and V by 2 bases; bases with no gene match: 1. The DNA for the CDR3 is TGCAGTGCTAGACGGACTAGCGGGGGCAATGAGCAGTTCTTC. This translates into CSARRTSGGNEQFF.

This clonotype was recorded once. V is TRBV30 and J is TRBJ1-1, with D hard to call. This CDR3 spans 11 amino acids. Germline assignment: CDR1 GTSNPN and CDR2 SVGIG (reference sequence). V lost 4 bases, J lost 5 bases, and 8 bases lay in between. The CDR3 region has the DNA TGTGCCTGGATCCGTCGGACTGAAGCTTTCTTT. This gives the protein CAWIRRTEAFF.

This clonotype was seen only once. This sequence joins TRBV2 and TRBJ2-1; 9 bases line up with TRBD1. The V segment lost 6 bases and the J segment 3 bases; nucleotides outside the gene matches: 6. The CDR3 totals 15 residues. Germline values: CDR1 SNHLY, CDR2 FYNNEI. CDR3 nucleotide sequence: TGTGCCAGCAGCGACTTGGGACAGGGCTACAATGAGCAGTTCTTC. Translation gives CASSDLGQGYNEQFF.

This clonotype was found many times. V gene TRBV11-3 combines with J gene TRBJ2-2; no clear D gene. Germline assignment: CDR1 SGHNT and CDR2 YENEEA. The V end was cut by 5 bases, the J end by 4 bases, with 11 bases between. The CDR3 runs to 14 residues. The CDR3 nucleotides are TGTGCCAGCAGCCCGTCCCCTGGCACCGGGGAGCTGTTTTTT. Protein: CASSPSPGTGELFF. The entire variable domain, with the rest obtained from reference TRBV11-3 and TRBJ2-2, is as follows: EAGVVQSPRYKIIEKKQPVAFWCNPISGHNTLYWYLQNLGQGPELLIRYENEEAVDDSQLPKDRFSAERLKGVDSTLKIQPAELGDSAVYLCASSPSPGTGELFFGEGSRLTVL.

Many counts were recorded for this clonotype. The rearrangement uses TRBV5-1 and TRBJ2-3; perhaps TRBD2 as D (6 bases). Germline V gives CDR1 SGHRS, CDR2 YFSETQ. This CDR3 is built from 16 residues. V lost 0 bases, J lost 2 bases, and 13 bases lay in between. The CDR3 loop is CASSLALGGDTDTQYF. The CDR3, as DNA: TGCGCCAGCAGCTTGGCGCTGGGGGGAGACACAGATACGCAGTATTTT. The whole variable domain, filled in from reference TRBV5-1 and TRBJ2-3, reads KAGVTQTPRYLIKTRGQQVTLSCSPISGHRSVSWYQQTPGQGLQFLFEYFSETQRNKGNFPGRFSGRQFSNSRSEMNVSTLELGDSALYLCASSLALGGDTDTQYFGPGTRLTVL.

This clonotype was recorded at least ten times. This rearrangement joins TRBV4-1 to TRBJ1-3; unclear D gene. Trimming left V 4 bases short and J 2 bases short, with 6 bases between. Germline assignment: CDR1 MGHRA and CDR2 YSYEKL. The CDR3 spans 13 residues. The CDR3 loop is CASSRAPGNTIYF. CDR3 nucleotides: TGCGCCAGCAGCCGGGCACCTGGAAACACCATATATTTT.

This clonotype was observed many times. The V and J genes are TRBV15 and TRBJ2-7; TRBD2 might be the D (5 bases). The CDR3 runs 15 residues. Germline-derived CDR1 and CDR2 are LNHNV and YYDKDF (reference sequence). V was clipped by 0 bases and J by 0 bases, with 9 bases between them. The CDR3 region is CATSRDGGYSYEQYF. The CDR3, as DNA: TGTGCCACCAGCAGAGATGGCGGGTACTCCTACGAGCAGTACTTC.

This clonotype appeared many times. The CDR3 bases are TGTGCCAGCAGCAGTTTTGCCTCCGGGGATGAGCAGTTCTTC. This sequence encodes CASSSFASGDEQFF. The chain recombines TRBV5-5 with TRBJ2-1; D possibly corresponds to TRBD2 (5 bases). The CDR3 spans 14 residues. V was cut by 4 bases and J by 8 bases, with 16 bases left in between. The germline gives CDR1 SGHKS, CDR2 YYEKEE (reference sequence). Using reference TRBV5-5 and TRBJ2-1 for the parts outside the CDR3, the full variable domain is DAGVTQSPTHLIKTRGQQVTLRCSPISGHKSVSWYQQVLGQGPQFIFQYYEKEERGRGNFPDRFSARQFPNYSSELNVNALLLGDSALYLCASSSFASGDEQFFGPGTRLTVL.

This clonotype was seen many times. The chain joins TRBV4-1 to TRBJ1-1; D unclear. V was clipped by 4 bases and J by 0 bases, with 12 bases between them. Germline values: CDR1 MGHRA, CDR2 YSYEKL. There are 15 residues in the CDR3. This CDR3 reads CASSLPGSMNTEAFF. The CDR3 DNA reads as TGCGCCAGCAGCCTCCCGGGATCTATGAACACTGAAGCTTTCTTT.

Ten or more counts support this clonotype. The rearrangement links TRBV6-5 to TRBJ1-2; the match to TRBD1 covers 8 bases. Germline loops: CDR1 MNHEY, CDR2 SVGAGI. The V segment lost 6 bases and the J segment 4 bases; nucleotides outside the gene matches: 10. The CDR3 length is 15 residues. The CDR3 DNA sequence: TGTGCCAGCAGACCTGACAGGGGAACTGGCTATGGCTACACCTTC. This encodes CASRPDRGTGYGYTF.

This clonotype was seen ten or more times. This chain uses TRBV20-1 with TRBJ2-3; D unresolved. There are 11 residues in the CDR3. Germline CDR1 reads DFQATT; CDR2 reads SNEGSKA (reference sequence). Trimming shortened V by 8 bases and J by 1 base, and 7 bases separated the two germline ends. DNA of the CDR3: TGCAGTTTCATGCGCACAGATACGCAGTATTTT. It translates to CSFMRTDTQYF.

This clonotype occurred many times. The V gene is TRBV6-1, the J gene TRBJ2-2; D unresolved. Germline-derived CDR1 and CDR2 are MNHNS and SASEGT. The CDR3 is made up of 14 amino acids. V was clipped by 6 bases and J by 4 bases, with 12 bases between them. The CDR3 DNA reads TGTGCCAGCAGGGCCCGGTCACCCACCGGGGAGCTGTTTTTT. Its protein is CASRARSPTGELFF.

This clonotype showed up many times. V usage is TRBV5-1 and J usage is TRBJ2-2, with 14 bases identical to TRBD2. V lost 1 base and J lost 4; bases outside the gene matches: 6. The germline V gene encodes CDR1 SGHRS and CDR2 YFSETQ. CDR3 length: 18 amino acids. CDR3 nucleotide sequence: TGCGCCAGCAGCTTGAGACTAGCGGGAGGGCAGGGCACCGGGGAGCTGTTTTTT. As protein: CASSLRLAGGQGTGELFF.